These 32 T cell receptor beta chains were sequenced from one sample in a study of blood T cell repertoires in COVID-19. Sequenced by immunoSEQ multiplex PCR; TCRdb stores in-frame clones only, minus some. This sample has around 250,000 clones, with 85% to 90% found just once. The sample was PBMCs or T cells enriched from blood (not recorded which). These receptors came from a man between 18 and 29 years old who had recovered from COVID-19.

The CDR3 DNA reads TGTGCCAGCAGCCTAATTAACAATGAGCAGTTCTTC. It codes for CASSLINNEQFF. This chain uses TRBV3-1 (or the pseudogene TRBV3-2) with TRBJ2-1; D ambiguous. V lost 4 bases and J 5 bases, leaving 6 bases between the germline ends. The germline V gene has CDR1 LGHDT and CDR2 YNNKEL (reference sequence). The CDR3 runs to 12 residues.

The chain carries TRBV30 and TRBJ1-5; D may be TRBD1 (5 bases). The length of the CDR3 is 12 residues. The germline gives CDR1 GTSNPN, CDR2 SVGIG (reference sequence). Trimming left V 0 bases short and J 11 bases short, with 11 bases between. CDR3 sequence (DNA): TGTGCCTGGAGTGTAGGGGATATAGCCCAGCATTTT. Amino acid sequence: CAWSVGDIAQHF.

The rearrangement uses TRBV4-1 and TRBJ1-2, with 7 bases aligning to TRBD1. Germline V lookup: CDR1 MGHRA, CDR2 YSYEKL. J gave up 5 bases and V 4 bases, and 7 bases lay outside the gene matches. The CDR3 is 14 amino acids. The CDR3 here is CASSPPDRQYGYTF. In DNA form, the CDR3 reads TGCGCCAGCAGCCCGCCGGACAGGCAATATGGCTACACCTTC.

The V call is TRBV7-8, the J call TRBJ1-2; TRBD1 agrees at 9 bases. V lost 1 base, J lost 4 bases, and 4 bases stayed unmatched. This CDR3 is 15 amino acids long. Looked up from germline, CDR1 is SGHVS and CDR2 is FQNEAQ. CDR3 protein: CASSLDRGLGYGYTF. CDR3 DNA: TGTGCCAGCAGCTTAGACAGGGGGCTCGGCTATGGCTACACCTTC.

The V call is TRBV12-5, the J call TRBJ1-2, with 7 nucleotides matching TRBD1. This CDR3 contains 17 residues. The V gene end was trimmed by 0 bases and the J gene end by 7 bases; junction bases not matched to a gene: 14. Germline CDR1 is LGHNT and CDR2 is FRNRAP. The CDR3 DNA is TGTGCTAGTGGTTTGGTCAGGTTTGGGGACAGCGGAGTTGGCTACACCTTC. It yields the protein CASGLVRFGDSGVGYTF.

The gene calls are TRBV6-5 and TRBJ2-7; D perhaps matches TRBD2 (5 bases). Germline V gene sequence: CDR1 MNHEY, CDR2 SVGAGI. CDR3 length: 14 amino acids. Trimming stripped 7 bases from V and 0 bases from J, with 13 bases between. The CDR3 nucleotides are TGTGCCAGCACGGACTGGGGAAGCTCCTACGAGCAGTACTTC. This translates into CASTDWGSSYEQYF.

CDR3 coding DNA: TGTGCCAGTAGTATACTAGCCGTTAACAATGAGCAGTTCTTC. This gives the protein CASSILAVNNEQFF. The V gene is TRBV19, the J gene TRBJ2-1; tentative D call: TRBD2 (5 bases). V lost 2 bases and J lost 5, with 10 bases in between. CDR3 length equals 14 residues. The germline V gene encodes CDR1 LNHDA and CDR2 SQIVND (reference sequence).

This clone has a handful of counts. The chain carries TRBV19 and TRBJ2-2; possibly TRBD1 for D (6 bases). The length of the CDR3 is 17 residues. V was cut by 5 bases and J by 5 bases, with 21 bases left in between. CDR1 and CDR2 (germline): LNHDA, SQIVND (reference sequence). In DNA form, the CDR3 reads TGTGCCAGTAGTCCAAGACCTCAGGGGTGGGGGACCGGGGAGCTGTTTTTT. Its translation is CASSPRPQGWGTGELFF.

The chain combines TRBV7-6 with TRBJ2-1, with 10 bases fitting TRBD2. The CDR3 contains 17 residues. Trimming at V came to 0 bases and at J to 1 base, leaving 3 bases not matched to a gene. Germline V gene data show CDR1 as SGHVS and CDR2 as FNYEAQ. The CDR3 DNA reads TGTGCCAGCAGCTTAGCCAATAGCGGGAGGTCCTACAATGAGCAGTTCTTC. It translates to CASSLANSGRSYNEQFF.

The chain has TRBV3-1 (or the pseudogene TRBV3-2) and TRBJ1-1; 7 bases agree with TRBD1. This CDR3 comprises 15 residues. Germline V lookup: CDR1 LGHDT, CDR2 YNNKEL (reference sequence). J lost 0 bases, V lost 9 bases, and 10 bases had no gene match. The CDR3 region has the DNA TGTGCCAGTAAGGGGGCAGGTCGAATGAACACTGAAGCTTTCTTT. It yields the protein CASKGAGRMNTEAFF.

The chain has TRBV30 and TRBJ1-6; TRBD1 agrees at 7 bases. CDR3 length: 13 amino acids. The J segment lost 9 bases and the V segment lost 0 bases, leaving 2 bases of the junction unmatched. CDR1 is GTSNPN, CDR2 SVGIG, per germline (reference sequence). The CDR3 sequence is CAWSVQGSSPLHF. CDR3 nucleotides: TGTGCCTGGAGTGTACAGGGGAGTTCACCCCTCCACTTT.

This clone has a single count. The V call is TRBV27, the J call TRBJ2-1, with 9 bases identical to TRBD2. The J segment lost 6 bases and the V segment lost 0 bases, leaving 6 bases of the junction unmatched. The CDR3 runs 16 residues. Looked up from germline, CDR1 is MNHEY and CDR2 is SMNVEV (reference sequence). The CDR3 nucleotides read TGTGCCAGCAGTTTATCGATGGCGGGAGGGCCCAATGAGCAGTTCTTC. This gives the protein CASSLSMAGGPNEQFF.

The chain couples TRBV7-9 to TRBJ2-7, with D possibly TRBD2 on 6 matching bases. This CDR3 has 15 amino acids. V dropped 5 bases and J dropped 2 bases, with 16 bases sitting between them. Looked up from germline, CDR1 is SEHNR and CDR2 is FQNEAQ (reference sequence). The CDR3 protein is CASSPARTTTYEQYF. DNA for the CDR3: TGTGCCAGCAGCCCTGCACGGACTACTACCTACGAGCAGTACTTC.

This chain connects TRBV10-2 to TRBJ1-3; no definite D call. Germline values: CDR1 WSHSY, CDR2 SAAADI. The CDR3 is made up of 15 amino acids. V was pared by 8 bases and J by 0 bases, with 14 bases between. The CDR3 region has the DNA TGCGCCAGCGGAAACAGCATCCTCTCTGGAAACACCATATATTTT. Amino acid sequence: CASGNSILSGNTIYF.

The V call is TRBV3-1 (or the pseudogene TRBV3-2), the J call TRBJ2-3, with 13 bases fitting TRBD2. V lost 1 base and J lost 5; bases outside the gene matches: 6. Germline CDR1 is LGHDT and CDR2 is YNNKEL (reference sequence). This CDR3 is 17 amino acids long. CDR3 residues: CASSQVRLAGGLDTQYF. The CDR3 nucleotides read TGTGCCAGCAGCCAAGTAAGACTAGCGGGGGGTCTAGATACGCAGTATTTT.

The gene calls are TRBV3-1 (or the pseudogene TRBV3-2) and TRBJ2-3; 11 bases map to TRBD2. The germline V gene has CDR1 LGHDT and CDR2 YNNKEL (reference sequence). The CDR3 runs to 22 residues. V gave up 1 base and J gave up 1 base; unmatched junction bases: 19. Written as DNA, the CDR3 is TGTGCCAGCAGCCAAGTTTCCAGGCTTAGTCTAGCGGGGGGCCGTGGCACAGATACGCAGTATTTT. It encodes CASSQVSRLSLAGGRGTDTQYF.

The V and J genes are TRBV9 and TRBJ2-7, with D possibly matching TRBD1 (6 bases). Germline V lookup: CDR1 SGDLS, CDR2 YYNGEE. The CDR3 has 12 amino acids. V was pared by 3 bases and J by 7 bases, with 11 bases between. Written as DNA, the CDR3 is TGTGCCAGCAGCGCGACAGGACGGGAGCAGTACTTC. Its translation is CASSATGREQYF. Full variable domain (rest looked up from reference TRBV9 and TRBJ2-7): DSGVTQTPKHLITATGQRVTLRCSPRSGDLSVYWYQQSLDQGLQFLIQYYNGEERAKGNILERFSAQQFPDLHSELNLSSLELGDSALYFCASSATGREQYFGPGTRLTVT.

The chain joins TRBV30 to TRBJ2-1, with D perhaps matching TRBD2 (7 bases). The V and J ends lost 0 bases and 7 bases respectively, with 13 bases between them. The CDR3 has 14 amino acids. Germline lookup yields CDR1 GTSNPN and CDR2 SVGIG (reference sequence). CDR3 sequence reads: CAWSVGGGGNEQFF. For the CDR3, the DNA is TGTGCCTGGAGTGTGGGAGGGGGAGGGAATGAGCAGTTCTTC. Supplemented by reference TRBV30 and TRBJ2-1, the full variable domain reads SQTIHQWPATLVQPVGSPLSLECTVEGTSNPNLYWYRQAAGRGLQLLFYSVGIGQISSEVPQNLSASRPQDRQFILSSKKLLLSDSGFYLCAWSVGGGGNEQFFGPGTRLTVL.

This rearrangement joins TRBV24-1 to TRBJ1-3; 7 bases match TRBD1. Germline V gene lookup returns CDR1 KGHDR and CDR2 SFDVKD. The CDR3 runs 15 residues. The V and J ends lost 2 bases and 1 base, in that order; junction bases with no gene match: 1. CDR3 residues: CATSDSRGSGNTIYF. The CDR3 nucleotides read TGTGCCACCAGTGATTCCAGGGGGTCTGGAAACACCATATATTTT.

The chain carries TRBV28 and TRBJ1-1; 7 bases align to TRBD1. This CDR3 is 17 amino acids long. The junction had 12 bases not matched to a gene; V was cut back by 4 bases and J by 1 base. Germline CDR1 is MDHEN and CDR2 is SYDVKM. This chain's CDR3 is CASSSELRGWSNTEAFF. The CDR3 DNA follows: TGTGCCAGCAGTTCAGAGCTCAGGGGGTGGTCGAACACTGAAGCTTTCTTT.

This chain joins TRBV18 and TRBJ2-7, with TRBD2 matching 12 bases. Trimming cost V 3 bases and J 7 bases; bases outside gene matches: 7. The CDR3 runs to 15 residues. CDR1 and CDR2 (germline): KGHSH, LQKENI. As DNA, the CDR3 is TGTGCCAGCTCACCCCGGACTAGCGGGGTTAGGGAGCAGTACTTC. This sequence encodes CASSPRTSGVREQYF.

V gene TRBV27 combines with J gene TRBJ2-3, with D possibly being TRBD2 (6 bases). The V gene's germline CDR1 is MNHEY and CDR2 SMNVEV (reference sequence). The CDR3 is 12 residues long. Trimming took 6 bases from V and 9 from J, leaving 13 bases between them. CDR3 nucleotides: TGTGCCAGCAGCCTTGGGACTGGGACGCAGTATTTT. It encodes CASSLGTGTQYF.

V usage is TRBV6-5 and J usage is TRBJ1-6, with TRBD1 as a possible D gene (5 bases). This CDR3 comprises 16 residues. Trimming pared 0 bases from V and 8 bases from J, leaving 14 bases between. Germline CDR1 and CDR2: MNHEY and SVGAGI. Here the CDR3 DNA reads TGTGCCAGCAGTTACTCGCGTCGCGGCAGGGATTCACCCCTCCACTTT. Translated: CASSYSRRGRDSPLHF.

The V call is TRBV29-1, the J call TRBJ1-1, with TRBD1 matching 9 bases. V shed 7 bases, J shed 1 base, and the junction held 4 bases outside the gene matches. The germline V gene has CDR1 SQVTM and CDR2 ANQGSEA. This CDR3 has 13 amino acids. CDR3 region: CSAGQGQNTEAFF. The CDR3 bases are TGCAGCGCCGGACAGGGGCAGAACACTGAAGCTTTCTTT.

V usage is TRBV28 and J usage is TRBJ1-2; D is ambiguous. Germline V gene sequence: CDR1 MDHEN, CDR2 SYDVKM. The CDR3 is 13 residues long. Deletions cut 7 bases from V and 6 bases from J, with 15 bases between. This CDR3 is CASTSPPLNGYTF. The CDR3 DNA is TGTGCCAGCACCTCACCACCCCTAAATGGCTACACCTTC.

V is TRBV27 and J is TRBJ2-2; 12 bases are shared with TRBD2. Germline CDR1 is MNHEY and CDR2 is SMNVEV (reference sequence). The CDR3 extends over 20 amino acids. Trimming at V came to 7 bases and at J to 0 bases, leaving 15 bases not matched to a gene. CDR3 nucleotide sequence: TGTGCCAGCACTAAGAGGGCGACTAGCGGGGGTGGGGCGAACACCGGGGAGCTGTTTTTT. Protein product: CASTKRATSGGGANTGELFF.

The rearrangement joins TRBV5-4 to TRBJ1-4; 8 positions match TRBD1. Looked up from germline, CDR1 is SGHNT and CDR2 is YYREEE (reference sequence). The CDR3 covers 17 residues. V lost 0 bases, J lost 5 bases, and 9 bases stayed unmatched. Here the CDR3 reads CASSLGGRQGWNEKLFF. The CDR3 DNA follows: TGTGCCAGCAGCTTGGGTGGGCGACAGGGGTGGAATGAAAAACTGTTTTTT. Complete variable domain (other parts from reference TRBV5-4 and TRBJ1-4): ETGVTQSPTHLIKTRGQQVTLRCSSQSGHNTVSWYQQALGQGPQFIFQYYREEENGRGNFPPRFSGLQFPNYSSELNVNALELDDSALYLCASSLGGRQGWNEKLFFGSGTQLSVL.

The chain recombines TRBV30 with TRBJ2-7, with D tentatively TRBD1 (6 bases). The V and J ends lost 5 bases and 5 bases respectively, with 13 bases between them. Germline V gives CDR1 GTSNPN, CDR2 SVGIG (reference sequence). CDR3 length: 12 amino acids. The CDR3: CAWDRGSHEQYF. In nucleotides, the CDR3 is TGTGCCTGGGATAGGGGGTCCCACGAGCAGTACTTC. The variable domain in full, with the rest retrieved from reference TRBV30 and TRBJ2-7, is SQTIHQWPATLVQPVGSPLSLECTVEGTSNPNLYWYRQAAGRGLQLLFYSVGIGQISSEVPQNLSASRPQDRQFILSSKKLLLSDSGFYLCAWDRGSHEQYFGPGTRLTVT.

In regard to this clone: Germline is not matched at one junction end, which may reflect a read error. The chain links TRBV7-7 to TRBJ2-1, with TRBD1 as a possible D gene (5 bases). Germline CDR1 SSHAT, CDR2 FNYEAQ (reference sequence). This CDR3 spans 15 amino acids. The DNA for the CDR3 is TGTGCTAGCAGCGCGTCCGTGGACATCGGTAATGAGCAGTTCTTC. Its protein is CASSASVDIGNEQFF.

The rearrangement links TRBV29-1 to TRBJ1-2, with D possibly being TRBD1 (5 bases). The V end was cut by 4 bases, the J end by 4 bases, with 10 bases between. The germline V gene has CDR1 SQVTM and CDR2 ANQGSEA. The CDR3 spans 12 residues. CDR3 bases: TGCAGCGTTGGTGGGGGGGGCTATGGCTACACCTTC. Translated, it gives CSVGGGGYGYTF. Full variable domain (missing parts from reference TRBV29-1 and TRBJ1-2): SAVISQKPSRDICQRGTSLTIQCQVDSQVTMMFWYRQQPGQSLTLIATANQGSEATYESGFVIDKFPISRPNLTFSTLTVSNMSPEDSSIYLCSVGGGGYGYTFGSGTRLTVV.

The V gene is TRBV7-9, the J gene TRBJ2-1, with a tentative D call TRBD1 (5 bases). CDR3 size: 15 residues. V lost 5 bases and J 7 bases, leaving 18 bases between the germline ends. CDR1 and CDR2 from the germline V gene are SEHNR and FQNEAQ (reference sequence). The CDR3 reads CASSHRGTEENEQFF. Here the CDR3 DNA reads TGTGCCAGCAGCCATAGGGGAACAGAAGAAAATGAGCAGTTCTTC. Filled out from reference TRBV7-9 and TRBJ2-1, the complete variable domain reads DTGVSQNPRHKITKRGQNVTFRCDPISEHNRLYWYRQTLGQGPEFLTYFQNEAQLEKSRLLSDRFSAERPKGSFSTLEIQRTEQGDSAMYLCASSHRGTEENEQFFGPGTRLTVL.

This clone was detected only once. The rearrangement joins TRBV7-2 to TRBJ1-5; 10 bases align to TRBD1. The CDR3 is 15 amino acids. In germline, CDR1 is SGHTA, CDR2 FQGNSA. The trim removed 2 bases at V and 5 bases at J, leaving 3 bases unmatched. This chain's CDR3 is CASSLWDRGYQPQHF. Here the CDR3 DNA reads TGTGCCAGCAGCTTATGGGACAGGGGCTATCAGCCCCAGCATTTT.